This record concerns one T cell receptor beta chain sequence. TCRdb's copy holds only in-frame clones and misses some; the assay was immunoSEQ multiplex PCR. This sample has 45,000 to 60,000 clones, with around four fifths found just once. CDR1 and CDR2 from the germline V gene are MGHRA and YSYEKL. The CDR3 loop spans 16 amino acids. Trimming took 4 bases from V and 8 from J; bases not matched to a gene: 11. The sample comes from a study of T cells in tumors after PD-1 blockade. Background on the study: Prior checkpoint blockade, systemic immunosuppressant use, or anti-cancer therapy within 4 weeks excluded patients. On average, peripheral blood gave approximately 120,000 TCR templates and some 37,000 unique clonotypes.

Input was roughly 600 ng to 6,004 ng of genomic DNA from tumor or blood. Specimen: PBMCs, collected before anti-PD-1 therapy. This TCR was recovered from a human donor with advanced basal cell or squamous cell carcinoma (not recorded which). The chain carries TRBV4-1 and TRBJ1-4; TRBD1 matches 9 bases. The CDR3 loop reads CASSRTGTGYIEKLFF. In DNA, the CDR3 is TGCGCCAGCAGCCGAACCGGGACAGGGTATATCGAAAAACTGTTTTTT.